These 25 T cell receptor beta chains share one sample of origin, sequenced in a study of patients and donors after allogeneic stem cell transplantation. TCRdb fed the RT-PCR reads into MiXCR, producing one record per CDR3 protein. This sample yields about 960,000 distinct CDR3 sequences, of which about 20% are seen a single time; around 5.5% belongs to the top ten. What was sequenced was blood, either unsorted or a sorted T cell fraction (not recorded which). The receptors originated from a human donor who was either an allogeneic HSCT recipient or a stem cell or donor lymphocyte infusion donor (not recorded which). It is not recorded whose cells these are; they may come from a transplant donor.

The chain uses TRBV7-2 and TRBJ2-3; TRBD1 aligns across 8 bases. The germline V gene encodes CDR1 SGHTA and CDR2 FQGNSA. CDR3 size: 16 residues. The V segment lost 5 bases and the J segment 2 bases; nucleotides outside the gene matches: 9. The DNA for the CDR3 is TGTGCCAGCAGCCCGGACGGACAGGGCTACACAGATACGCAGTATTTT. It is translated as CASSPDGQGYTDTQYF.

This clonotype was found a few times. This chain connects TRBV9 to TRBJ1-4; 7 nucleotides agree with TRBD1. The CDR3 is made up of 14 amino acids. Germline lookup yields CDR1 SGDLS and CDR2 YYNGEE. Germline trimming cut 5 bases from V and 5 bases from J; bases unmatched to any gene: 6. The CDR3 spells CASSSGQKNEKLFF. In DNA form, the CDR3 reads TGTGCCAGCAGTTCGGGACAGAAGAATGAAAAACTGTTTTTT. Variable domain in full (rest from reference TRBV9 and TRBJ1-4): DSGVTQTPKHLITATGQRVTLRCSPRSGDLSVYWYQQSLDQGLQFLIQYYNGEERAKGNILERFSAQQFPDLHSELNLSSLELGDSALYFCASSSGQKNEKLFFGSGTQLSVL.

The sample holds many counts of this clonotype. This chain joins TRBV11-3 and TRBJ2-7; D not resolved. The ends were cut back, 2 bases at V and 1 base at J, with 6 bases in the middle. This CDR3 has 13 amino acids. Germline values: CDR1 SGHNT, CDR2 YENEEA. CDR3 DNA: TGTGCCAGCAGCTTACCCCCATCCTACGAGCAGTACTTC. It codes for CASSLPPSYEQYF.

This clonotype was recorded a few times. The rearrangement links TRBV12-3 or TRBV12-4 to TRBJ2-2; weak D call: TRBD1 (6 bases). This CDR3 has 15 residues. Deletions cut 8 bases from V and 0 bases from J, with 13 bases between. The CDR3 is CASLDGTSNTGELFF. DNA for the CDR3: TGTGCCAGCCTAGACGGGACATCGAACACCGGGGAGCTGTTTTTT.

In its sample, this clonotype was seen a few times. The rearrangement uses TRBV20-1 and TRBJ1-1; TRBD1 aligns across 10 bases. The junction had 8 bases not matched to a gene; V was cut back by 5 bases and J by 5 bases. CDR3 length equals 14 residues. Per the germline V gene, CDR1 is DFQATT and CDR2 is SNEGSKA (reference sequence). The CDR3, as DNA: TGCAGTGCTGTCGTTGGGACAGGGGAAACTGAAGCTTTCTTT. Its protein is CSAVVGTGETEAFF.

This clonotype has a handful of counts. The rearrangement links TRBV10-3 to TRBJ2-1; D gene uncertain. The CDR3 consists of 13 residues. Germline CDR1 reads ENHRY; CDR2 reads SYGVKD. The V end was cut by 5 bases, the J end by 2 bases, with 7 bases between. The CDR3 region has the DNA TGTGCCATCAGTCCAGCACCCTACAATGAGCAGTTCTTC. Residues: CAISPAPYNEQFF.

J is TRBJ1-2 and V is TRBV10-3; D is unclear. CDR1 ENHRY and CDR2 SYGVKD come from the germline V gene. Trimming stripped 3 bases from V and 4 bases from J, with 6 bases between. CDR3 length equals 12 residues. CDR3 sequence: CAISDQFYGYTF. CDR3 sequence (DNA): TGTGCCATCAGTGATCAATTCTATGGCTACACCTTC.

The chain combines TRBV6-4 with TRBJ2-3, with 7 bases that match TRBD2. V was pared by 0 bases and J by 4 bases, with 10 bases of the junction left unmatched. This CDR3 has 17 residues. Germline lookup yields CDR1 MRHNA and CDR2 SNTAGT. The CDR3 region has the DNA TGTGCCAGCAGTGACTCGGTTACTCTCCGGGGGGCAGATACGCAGTATTTT. It codes for CASSDSVTLRGADTQYF.

This clonotype was counted only a few times. The chain employs TRBV19 and TRBJ1-1, with a weak D call TRBD1 (5 bases). The V gene's germline CDR1 is LNHDA and CDR2 SQIVND (reference sequence). The CDR3 runs to 17 residues. V gave up 5 bases and J gave up 4 bases, with 23 bases separating them. CDR3 DNA sequence: TGTGCCAGTAGTGCAGCGAGTCAGGGCCGGGGTGGCACTGAAGCTTTCTTT. Residues: CASSAASQGRGGTEAFF.

This clonotype was observed a few times. V gene TRBV6-1 combines with J gene TRBJ1-1; TRBD1 is a possible D gene (6 bases). The germline CDR1 and CDR2 sequences are MNHNS and SASEGT. CDR3 length: 15 residues. The V gene lost 5 bases and the J gene lost 3 bases, with 16 bases spanning the gap. CDR3 amino acids: CASSRTAPGDTEAFF. The CDR3 DNA reads TGTGCCAGCAGTAGGACAGCCCCGGGGGACACTGAAGCTTTCTTT.

This clonotype was observed a few times. V is TRBV20-1 and J is TRBJ1-2; perhaps TRBD1 as D (5 bases). This CDR3 spans 12 amino acids. Trimming cost V 6 bases and J 4 bases, with 12 bases left between them. Germline CDR1 reads DFQATT; CDR2 reads SNEGSKA (reference sequence). The CDR3 loop is CSAPRDGYGYTF. CDR3 DNA: TGCAGTGCCCCCAGGGACGGCTATGGCTACACCTTC.

This clonotype was detected a few times. The chain joins TRBV29-1 to TRBJ2-3; D possibly uses TRBD1 or TRBD2 (5 bases each). The germline CDR1 and CDR2 sequences are SQVTM and ANQGSEA. The CDR3 spans 17 residues. V dropped 6 bases and J dropped 0 bases, with 22 bases sitting between them. DNA for the CDR3: TGCAGCGTCCACCGGGACCTGATGCTCTCTAGCACAGATACGCAGTATTTT. As protein: CSVHRDLMLSSTDTQYF.

This clonotype occurred a few times. The gene calls are TRBV14 and TRBJ1-4; D gene unclear. V lost 3 bases and J 0 bases, leaving 11 bases between the germline ends. The CDR3 totals 16 residues. Germline V CDR1 and CDR2: SGHDN, FVKESK. CDR3 bases: TGTGCCAGCAGCCAGTGGCGAGGCTCAACTAATGAAAAACTGTTTTTT. Its protein product is CASSQWRGSTNEKLFF.

This clonotype was recorded at least ten times. This chain's CDR3 is CSVDQNYRVGTEAFF. The CDR3 DNA reads TGCAGCGTTGACCAAAATTACAGGGTTGGAACTGAAGCTTTCTTT. This chain uses TRBV29-1 with TRBJ1-1; D possibly corresponds to TRBD1 (6 bases). Trimming pared 3 bases from V and 5 bases from J, leaving 19 bases between. Per germline, CDR1 SQVTM and CDR2 ANQGSEA. The CDR3 covers 15 residues. Full variable domain (outside the CDR3, taken from reference TRBV29-1 and TRBJ1-1): SAVISQKPSRDICQRGTSLTIQCQVDSQVTMMFWYRQQPGQSLTLIATANQGSEATYESGFVIDKFPISRPNLTFSTLTVSNMSPEDSSIYLCSVDQNYRVGTEAFFGQGTRLTVV.

This clonotype was seen more than once but under ten times. The rearrangement uses TRBV25-1 and TRBJ1-4, with 10 bases identical to TRBD1. The length of the CDR3 is 16 residues. V lost 2 bases to trimming and J lost 8 bases; unmatched junction nucleotides: 8. Germline CDR1 is MGHDK and CDR2 is SYGVNS. CDR3 in amino acids: CASSEGLGDRGEKLFF. In DNA, the CDR3 is TGTGCCAGCAGTGAAGGCTTGGGGGACAGGGGAGAAAAACTGTTTTTT.

This clonotype was recorded a few times. V is TRBV7-9 and J is TRBJ2-3, with a tentative D call TRBD2 (6 bases). The CDR3 extends over 17 amino acids. V was shortened by 3 bases and J by 3 bases, with 19 bases between the two germline ends. CDR1 and CDR2 (germline): SEHNR, FQNEAQ (reference sequence). CDR3 bases: TGTGCCAGCAGCTTCATGGCCTTAGCGGTTTTGACAGATACGCAGTATTTT. Residues: CASSFMALAVLTDTQYF.

The chain recombines TRBV5-5 with TRBJ2-7; no reliable D call. The germline V gene has CDR1 SGHKS and CDR2 YYEKEE (reference sequence). Trimming removed 2 bases from V and 2 bases from J, with 8 bases in between. The length of the CDR3 is 13 residues. CDR3 in amino acids: CASSFAYAYEQYF. The DNA of the CDR3 is TGTGCCAGCAGCTTTGCCTACGCCTACGAGCAGTACTTC.

CDR3 residues: CASSDPSGGATKNIQYF. As DNA, the CDR3 is TGTGCCAGCAGTGACCCTAGCGGGGGGGCGACCAAAAACATTCAGTACTTC. The chain joins TRBV2 to TRBJ2-4; 12 positions agree with TRBD2. After removal of 3 bases from V and 2 bases from J, the junction contained 5 bases not matched to a gene. The CDR3 runs to 17 residues. Germline CDR1 SNHLY, CDR2 FYNNEI.

This clonotype was seen only a few times. The chain carries TRBV7-8 and TRBJ2-7; no reliable D call. This CDR3 contains 12 residues. Trimming shortened V by 3 bases and J by 6 bases, and 9 bases separated the two germline ends. Germline V gene data show CDR1 as SGHVS and CDR2 as FQNEAQ. CDR3 bases: TGTGCCAGCAGCTTTCTCCCGGCCGAGCAGTACTTC. Translated, it gives CASSFLPAEQYF.

This clonotype has just a few counts. This sequence joins TRBV5-1 and TRBJ2-7, with D possibly TRBD1 on 6 matching bases. This CDR3 region has 15 residues. Trimming removed 4 bases at V and 2 bases at J, with 16 bases between. Per germline, CDR1 SGHRS and CDR2 YFSETQ. As DNA, the CDR3 is TGCGCCAGCAGCCCCGGACAGATAACAACCTACGAGCAGTACTTC. Its translation: CASSPGQITTYEQYF.

V gene TRBV3-1 combines with J gene TRBJ1-1; D is unresolved. CDR1 and CDR2 (germline): LGHDT, YNNKEL (reference sequence). This CDR3 has 15 amino acids. The V gene lost 0 bases and the J gene lost 3 bases, with 11 bases spanning the gap. In DNA, the CDR3 is TGTGCCAGCAGCCAAGATTTTGGTCGTTACACTGAAGCTTTCTTT. It encodes CASSQDFGRYTEAFF.

The chain recombines TRBV12-3 or TRBV12-4 with TRBJ2-7; D remains ambiguous. The V end was cut by 4 bases, the J end by 1 base, with 14 bases between. CDR3 size: 15 residues. CDR3 coding DNA: TGTGCCAGCAGTTCCTCCAGGCCCCTATCCTACGAGCAGTACTTC. Amino acids: CASSSSRPLSYEQYF.

V is TRBV5-1 and J is TRBJ2-1, with 10 bases aligning to TRBD2. The CDR3 has 16 amino acids. CDR1 is SGHRS and CDR2 is YFSETQ in the germline V gene. V dropped 0 bases and J dropped 9; count of bases not matched to a gene: 9. The CDR3 here is CASSLGSSGRAGEQFF. The CDR3 nucleotides are TGCGCCAGCAGCTTGGGTTCCAGCGGGAGGGCCGGTGAGCAGTTCTTC.

The V and J genes are TRBV6-5 and TRBJ1-2; D is possibly TRBD1 (5 bases). Germline V gives CDR1 MNHEY, CDR2 SVGAGI. V lost 0 bases to trimming and J lost 7 bases, with 12 bases between them. The CDR3 sequence is 14 residues long. DNA of the CDR3: TGTGCCAGCAGTTACTCGTCAGAGGGACCTGGCTACACCTTC. Its protein product is CASSYSSEGPGYTF.

This clonotype has a count of ten or more. The chain links TRBV6-5 to TRBJ2-1; no clear D gene. CDR3 size: 13 residues. The V end was cut by 2 bases, the J end by 8 bases, with 10 bases between. Germline CDR1 is MNHEY and CDR2 is SVGAGI. CDR3 in DNA: TGTGCCAGCAGTTACGACGGTATCTATGAGCAGTTCTTC. Residues: CASSYDGIYEQFF.